This TCR beta chain was identified during a study of blood T cell repertoires in COVID-19. Study information: COVID-19 samples, acute and convalescent, were from the United States, Italy and Spain. The cDNA or gDNA used as material had been derived from T cells, B-cell-depleted T cells, or PBMCs.

Trimming left V 0 bases short and J 4 bases short, with 13 bases between. The CDR3 is 15 amino acids. Germline V gene data show CDR1 as SGHRS and CDR2 as YFSETQ. Per the study methods: Reference gene primer amplification in the assay estimated nucleated cell counts. Clones were sequenced by immunoSEQ multiplex PCR, and TCRdb holds only the in-frame ones, with some missing. Clonal size and the V and J genes are those of that table, whereas D and trimming came from the DNA. The table includes approximately 70,000 clones, 75% to 90% detected once. The V call is TRBV5-1, the J call TRBJ2-5; D might be TRBD1 (6 bases). The specimen sequenced was peripheral blood. The TCR comes from a woman of 80 years or more with active COVID-19. The CDR3 DNA sequence: TGCGCCAGCAGCTTGGCAGGGGTGAGGGGAGAGACCCAGTACTTC. It specifies CASSLAGVRGETQYF.